Below, 20 T cell receptor beta chains from the same sample are listed, as sequenced in a study of T cell responses to AZD1222 COVID-19 vaccine. Assay used: immunoSEQ multiplex PCR; TCRdb lists only in-frame clones, some missing. Of tens of thousands of clones in the sample, about 89% were seen once. This specimen consisted of peripheral blood, obtained on day 0 of MenACWY control vaccination. Receptors originate from an adult in good health.

The chain carries TRBV3-1 (or the pseudogene TRBV3-2) and TRBJ2-7; the D gene is possibly TRBD2 (6 bases). The V end was cut by 0 bases, the J end by 2 bases, with 11 bases between. The CDR3 runs to 15 residues. Germline CDR1 LGHDT, CDR2 YNNKEL (reference sequence). The CDR3 nucleotides read TGTGCCAGCAGCCAAGACTTGACTAGTCCCTACGAGCAGTACTTC. Amino acid sequence: CASSQDLTSPYEQYF.

The chain couples TRBV27 to TRBJ2-7; D is undetermined. CDR1 is MNHEY, CDR2 SMNVEV, per germline (reference sequence). The CDR3 runs to 11 residues. V lost 3 bases, J lost 0 bases, and 0 bases lay in between. The DNA of the CDR3 is TGTGCCAGCAGTTTCTCCTACGAGCAGTACTTC. The encoded protein is CASSFSYEQYF.

For the CDR3, the DNA is TGTGCCAGTAGTATAGGGCCGGGAACCTACGAGCAGTACTTC. Its translation: CASSIGPGTYEQYF. The chain employs TRBV19 and TRBJ2-7; TRBD2 might be the D (5 bases). This CDR3 has 14 residues. V lost 1 base, J lost 2 bases, and 9 bases lay in between. Germline V gene data show CDR1 as LNHDA and CDR2 as SQIVND (reference sequence).

This rearrangement joins TRBV19 to TRBJ1-5, with 7 nucleotides matching TRBD1. V dropped 4 bases and J dropped 2; count of bases not matched to a gene: 5. This CDR3 is 15 amino acids long. Germline lookup yields CDR1 LNHDA and CDR2 SQIVND (reference sequence). The CDR3 loop is CASSTRQGGNQPQHF. CDR3 nucleotide sequence: TGTGCCAGTAGTACCCGACAGGGCGGCAATCAGCCCCAGCATTTT.

The chain combines TRBV9 with TRBJ1-1; TRBD1 is a possible D gene (5 bases). The V gene lost 4 bases and the J gene lost 6 bases, with 16 bases spanning the gap. In germline, CDR1 is SGDLS, CDR2 YYNGEE. The CDR3 is made up of 14 amino acids. CDR3 loop: CASSPWGSTAEAFF. In nucleotides, the CDR3 is TGTGCCAGCAGCCCTTGGGGGAGTACGGCTGAAGCTTTCTTT.

The CDR3 coding sequence is TGTGCCAGCAGCACCACAAGAGGCTACGAGCAGTACTTC. Protein product: CASSTTRGYEQYF. This chain joins TRBV7-2 and TRBJ2-7, with D unresolved. The V gene lost 5 bases and the J gene lost 3 bases, with 11 bases spanning the gap. The CDR3 has 13 amino acids. The V gene's germline CDR1 is SGHTA and CDR2 FQGNSA.

This chain connects TRBV4-1 to TRBJ1-5, with D uncertain. With 0 bases removed from V and 6 bases from J, the gap between germline ends came to 9 bases. Germline V CDR1 and CDR2: MGHRA, YSYEKL. The CDR3 is 14 residues long. DNA of the CDR3: TGCGCCAGCAGCCAAGAGGAGGGAAGTCAGCCCCAGCATTTT. Residues: CASSQEEGSQPQHF.

This clone was detected a few times. This chain joins TRBV30 and TRBJ1-5, with 12 bases lining up with TRBD1. CDR1 GTSNPN and CDR2 SVGIG come from the germline V gene (reference sequence). The CDR3 contains 17 residues. V lost 1 base to trimming and J lost 5 bases; unmatched junction nucleotides: 9. The CDR3 DNA follows: TGTGCCTGGAGTGATAGGGCTGGGACAGGGGGCCATCAGCCCCAGCATTTT. Protein: CAWSDRAGTGGHQPQHF.

This sequence joins TRBV30 and TRBJ2-3, with 10 bases fitting TRBD1. This CDR3 region has 13 residues. Germline V gives CDR1 GTSNPN, CDR2 SVGIG (reference sequence). The CDR3 DNA is TGTGTCTATTGGGACAGGGGATCCGATACGCAGTATTTT. Translation: CVYWDRGSDTQYF.

The CDR3 DNA sequence: TGTGCCAGCAGGCCTGGAACAGGTCAGGGAAACAATGAGCAGTTCTTC. Amino acids: CASRPGTGQGNNEQFF. The rearrangement uses TRBV27 and TRBJ2-1; maybe TRBD1 (5 bases). Germline V lookup: CDR1 MNHEY, CDR2 SMNVEV (reference sequence). CDR3 length: 16 amino acids. The germline V and J ends were trimmed by 6 bases and 5 bases, with 20 bases remaining between them.

This clone came up once. V usage is TRBV7-2 and J usage is TRBJ2-7; D not resolved. The CDR3 sequence is 13 residues long. Germline CDR1 is SGHTA and CDR2 is FQGNSA. V lost 3 bases and J 2 bases, leaving 8 bases between the germline ends. The CDR3 is CASSFSPAYEQYF. The CDR3 bases are TGTGCCAGCAGCTTTAGCCCAGCCTACGAGCAGTACTTC.

The V call is TRBV19, the J call TRBJ1-5; D is undetermined. Germline CDR1 reads LNHDA; CDR2 reads SQIVND (reference sequence). V was cut by 3 bases and J by 7 bases, with 13 bases left in between. The CDR3 length is 14 residues. Here the CDR3 reads CASSIWQIGQPQHF. The CDR3 DNA sequence: TGTGCCAGTAGTATTTGGCAGATCGGGCAGCCCCAGCATTTT.

This chain uses TRBV30 with TRBJ2-1; 7 bases align to TRBD2. Germline-derived CDR1 and CDR2 are GTSNPN and SVGIG (reference sequence). Trimming removed 3 bases from V and 7 bases from J; junction bases left unmatched: 12. CDR3 length: 15 amino acids. Here the CDR3 reads CAWSRIGGGWNEQFF. The CDR3 DNA reads TGTGCCTGGAGCCGAATCGGGGGAGGGTGGAATGAGCAGTTCTTC.

The J gene is TRBJ1-3, the V gene TRBV7-2; D not resolved. The CDR3 runs to 12 residues. With 1 base removed from V and 7 bases from J, the gap between germline ends came to 5 bases. Germline CDR1 reads SGHTA; CDR2 reads FQGNSA. The CDR3 DNA reads as TGTGCCAGCAGCTTAGTAGGGAACACCATATATTTT. Translation gives CASSLVGNTIYF.

The rearrangement links TRBV20-1 to TRBJ2-4; no clear D gene. Trimming took 3 bases from V and 3 from J, leaving 9 bases between them. The CDR3 consists of 13 residues. CDR1 is DFQATT, CDR2 SNEGSKA, per germline (reference sequence). The CDR3 is CSASLTFKNIQYF. CDR3 nucleotides: TGCAGTGCTAGTTTGACATTCAAAAACATTCAGTACTTC.

The chain has TRBV10-3 and TRBJ1-4; D uncertain. The CDR3 spans 13 residues. Trimming left V 5 bases short and J 8 bases short, with 12 bases between. The V gene's germline CDR1 is ENHRY and CDR2 SYGVKD. CDR3 bases: TGTGCCATCAGTCCCGGGCTTCGGGAAAAACTGTTTTTT. Protein: CAISPGLREKLFF.

This chain links TRBV10-3 with TRBJ2-1; maybe TRBD2 (6 bases). Germline values: CDR1 ENHRY, CDR2 SYGVKD. With 10 bases removed from V and 2 bases from J, the gap between germline ends came to 18 bases. This CDR3 contains 15 residues. The CDR3 is CATSSSGEPYNEQFF. The CDR3 DNA sequence: TGTGCCACATCCAGCTCGGGAGAGCCCTACAATGAGCAGTTCTTC.

The V and J genes are TRBV24-1 and TRBJ2-2, with 10 bases identical to TRBD1. CDR1 and CDR2 from the germline V gene are KGHDR and SFDVKD. The CDR3 runs 16 residues. V lost 4 bases to trimming and J lost 6 bases; unmatched junction nucleotides: 7. The chain's CDR3 is CATSDRGTGVAGELFF. CDR3 in DNA: TGTGCCACCAGTGACCGGGGGACAGGGGTGGCCGGGGAGCTGTTTTTT.

CDR3 amino acids: CASRDYNEQFF. CDR3 nucleotides: TGCGCCAGCCGGGACTACAATGAGCAGTTCTTC. The chain links TRBV10-2 to TRBJ2-1; a possible D gene is TRBD2 (5 bases). The CDR3 contains 11 residues. CDR1 WSHSY and CDR2 SAAADI come from the germline V gene. Trimming left V 8 bases short and J 3 bases short, with 5 bases between.

V usage is TRBV7-2 and J usage is TRBJ1-4; D unresolved. From germline, CDR1 is SGHTA and CDR2 FQGNSA. Deletions cut 0 bases from V and 8 bases from J, with 7 bases between. This CDR3 has 13 amino acids. CDR3 in amino acids: CASSLAAAEKLFF. The CDR3 DNA sequence: TGTGCCAGCAGCTTAGCGGCAGCCGAAAAACTGTTTTTT.